This T cell receptor beta chain is drawn from a study of PD-1 blockade in classical Hodgkin lymphoma. Notes on the study in general: Baseline diversity in complete responders resembled that of newly diagnosed patients. The repertoire differences lack a defined cause, possibly disease activity or prior therapy. Those patients who began receiving nivolumab less than 1 year after ASCT had lower diversity, and they were excluded.

Libraries were prepared by immunoSEQ multiplex PCR; TCRdb keeps only in-frame clonotypes and omits some of them. The data hold about 150,000 clones, with around 73% observed a single time. Autologous stem cell transplantation was followed by relapse in every patient, and brentuximab vedotin exposure varied. As to this clone: The antigen is unknown.

Between the trimmed V and J ends, which lost 11 bases and 3 bases, there was a span of 19 bases. CDR3 length equals 14 residues. Germline CDR1 reads MDHEN; CDR2 reads SYDVKM. The chain recombines TRBV28 with TRBJ2-5, with D possibly being TRBD1 or TRBD2 (7 bases each). The sequence was obtained from a human donor with classical Hodgkin lymphoma. Sequences were derived from peripheral blood mononuclear cells (PBMCs), sampled before the second cycle of nivolumab. The CDR3 spells CALGDSGVEETQYF. Here the CDR3 DNA reads TGTGCCCTAGGGGACAGCGGGGTGGAAGAGACCCAGTACTTC.